Listed below are T cell receptor beta chains from one sample, sequenced in a study of early T cells in non-severe SARS-CoV-2 infection. TCRdb used MiXCR to reprocess the 5' RACE reads, holding one entry per CDR3 protein. The sample records more than 20,000 distinct CDR3 sequences, around 4% being singletons. The specimen sequenced was whole blood. The receptors derive from an adult who was a healthcare worker with PCR-confirmed SARS-CoV-2 infection or an uninfected control (not recorded which). CDR3s include the opening cysteine and the closing phenylalanine or tryptophan. The order of the fields is CDR3 DNA, CDR3 protein, J gene, clone size, V gene, D gene. D genes are given only for firm matches. Only some rows state a clone size, as once, few, many or a class for expanded clones.

CDR3 DNA: TGTGCCAGCAGTTTATCGGCCGTCTGGCCCGGGGAGCTGTTTTTT
CDR3 protein: CASSLSAVWPGELFF
J gene: TRBJ2-2
clone size: few
V gene: TRBV27
D gene: .

CDR3 DNA: TGTGCCAGCAGAGGGACAGGGGATCAGCCCCAGCATTTT
CDR3 protein: CASRGTGDQPQHF
J gene: TRBJ1-5
clone size: .
V gene: TRBV28
D gene: TRBD1

CDR3 DNA: TGTGCCAGCAGTCCCCGGGGGAATCAGCCCCAGCATTTT
CDR3 protein: CASSPRGNQPQHF
J gene: TRBJ1-5
clone size: many
V gene: TRBV28
D gene: .

CDR3 DNA: TGTGCCACCTGGCCCCGGGCCACCGGGGAGCTGTTTTTT
CDR3 protein: CATWPRATGELFF
J gene: TRBJ2-2
clone size: .
V gene: TRBV7-8
D gene: .

CDR3 DNA: TGTGCCAGCAGTTCAACCTCTAGACCGGCTAATGAGCAGTTCTTC
CDR3 protein: CASSSTSRPANEQFF
J gene: TRBJ2-1
clone size: many
V gene: TRBV12-3/TRBV12-4
D gene: .

CDR3 DNA: TGTGCCAGCACTAAATCCGTAGCGGGAGCCAATGAGCAGTTCTTC
CDR3 protein: CASTKSVAGANEQFF
J gene: TRBJ2-1
clone size: medium-sized
V gene: TRBV7-2
D gene: TRBD2

CDR3 DNA: TGTGCCAGCAGCACTGGACTAGCGGACTCCTACGAGCAGTACTTC
CDR3 protein: CASSTGLADSYEQYF
J gene: TRBJ2-7
clone size: many
V gene: TRBV5-4
D gene: TRBD2

CDR3 DNA: TGCAGCGTTGGCTTGAGGAACAACCCTAACTATGGCTACACCTTC
CDR3 protein: CSVGLRNNPNYGYTF
J gene: TRBJ1-2
clone size: .
V gene: TRBV29-1
D gene: .

CDR3 DNA: TGTGCCAGCAGTTCCCCGGAGGGCGGACCTTACGAGCAGTACTTC
CDR3 protein: CASSSPEGGPYEQYF
J gene: TRBJ2-7
clone size: many
V gene: TRBV28
D gene: .

CDR3 DNA: TGCGCCAGCAGCTTGTCGACACCGGGGTATGAGCAGTTCTTC
CDR3 protein: CASSLSTPGYEQFF
J gene: TRBJ2-1
clone size: many
V gene: TRBV5-1
D gene: .

CDR3 DNA: TGTGCCAGCAGCGTAGGAGCGGGGGCCTACAATGAGCAGTTCTTC
CDR3 protein: CASSVGAGAYNEQFF
J gene: TRBJ2-1
clone size: few
V gene: TRBV9
D gene: TRBD2